The 30 T cell receptor beta chains below were found in one sample sequenced in a study of T cells in Graves' hyperthyroidism and ophthalmopathy. RNA transcripts served as the template for amplifying TCR beta CDR3 regions. Primed by the HTBI set, a first-round RT-PCR was run on the TCR CDR3. TCRdb called the multiplex PCR reads again in MiXCR, with one record for every CDR3 protein. The table lists about 400,000 distinct CDR3 sequences, roughly 25% of them singletons. The specimen was blood. All receptors derive from a man aged 45-65 years with Graves' hyperthyroidism.

At least ten counts were recorded for this clonotype. CDR3 protein: CASSSGGGRPSYNEQFF. The CDR3 DNA sequence: TGTGCCAGCAGCTCTGGTGGCGGGAGGCCCTCCTACAATGAGCAGTTCTTC. The chain recombines TRBV7-6 with TRBJ2-1, with 8 bases lining up with TRBD2. This CDR3 comprises 17 residues. CDR1 and CDR2 (germline): SGHVS, FNYEAQ. V was pared by 4 bases and J by 0 bases, with 8 bases of the junction left unmatched.

The V and J genes are TRBV7-3 and TRBJ2-1; 13 nucleotides line up with TRBD2. From germline, CDR1 is SGHTA and CDR2 FQGTGA. V trimming: 5 bases; J trimming: 3 bases; junction bases outside the gene matches: 7. CDR3 length: 17 residues. The CDR3 DNA sequence: TGTGCCAGCAGCGGTGGACTAGCGGGAGTCCTCTACAATGAGCAGTTCTTC. The encoded protein is CASSGGLAGVLYNEQFF.

This clonotype was found once. The chain recombines TRBV24-1 with TRBJ2-1; D not resolved. In germline, CDR1 is KGHDR, CDR2 SFDVKD. V was pared by 4 bases and J by 0 bases, with 12 bases between. The CDR3 spans 16 residues. In nucleotides, the CDR3 is TGTGCCACCAGTGAGAACCACGGAGACTCCTACAATGAGCAGTTCTTC. This encodes CATSENHGDSYNEQFF.

The chain carries TRBV20-1 and TRBJ2-7; 9 bases align to TRBD1. CDR3 size: 13 residues. In germline, CDR1 is DFQATT, CDR2 SNEGSKA (reference sequence). The junction had 6 bases not matched to a gene; V was cut back by 6 bases and J by 3 bases. The CDR3 region is CSAGDRADYEQYF. The CDR3 nucleotides read TGCAGTGCCGGGGACAGGGCTGACTACGAGCAGTACTTC.

This clonotype was observed many times. The rearrangement uses TRBV7-2 and TRBJ2-1, with D possibly being TRBD2 (5 bases). Germline V gene lookup returns CDR1 SGHTA and CDR2 FQGNSA. This CDR3 has 14 residues. The germline V and J ends were trimmed by 6 bases and 0 bases, with 9 bases remaining between them. The CDR3 DNA is TGTGCCAGCAGGAAAGGAGGCTCCTACAATGAGCAGTTCTTC. This gives the protein CASRKGGSYNEQFF.

The J gene is TRBJ2-2, the V gene TRBV19, with 7 bases that match TRBD1. V gave up 3 bases and J gave up 6 bases; unmatched junction bases: 7. From germline, CDR1 is LNHDA and CDR2 SQIVND (reference sequence). This CDR3 contains 15 residues. CDR3 region: CASSIGQVLPGELFF. The CDR3 region has the DNA TGTGCCAGTAGTATCGGACAGGTTTTGCCCGGGGAGCTGTTTTTT.

This clonotype has a handful of counts. The V gene is TRBV7-2, the J gene TRBJ2-1; D remains ambiguous. Trimming cost V 2 bases and J 0 bases, with 8 bases left between them. Germline CDR1 SGHTA, CDR2 FQGNSA. The CDR3 runs to 15 residues. CDR3 residues: CASSLTRDSYNEQFF. DNA for the CDR3: TGTGCCAGCAGCTTAACGCGCGACTCCTACAATGAGCAGTTCTTC.

This clonotype was recorded a few times. In DNA form, the CDR3 reads TGTGCCAGCAGCTTAACGTTAGCGGGACTCGGGGAGCAGTACTTC. It yields the protein CASSLTLAGLGEQYF. The chain carries TRBV7-3 and TRBJ2-7; TRBD2 matches 8 bases. Germline assignment: CDR1 SGHTA and CDR2 FQGTGA. V was pared by 0 bases and J by 7 bases, with 8 bases of the junction left unmatched. The CDR3 is 15 amino acids.

This clonotype was detected ten times or more. V and J are TRBV7-3 and TRBJ2-1, with unresolved D. The CDR3 length is 15 residues. Trimming stripped 5 bases from V and 9 bases from J, with 20 bases between. Germline V gene sequence: CDR1 SGHTA, CDR2 FQGTGA. DNA of the CDR3: TGTGCCAGCAGCCTTAGTGGCGGATCAGTCATTGAGCAGTTCTTC. Translating it yields CASSLSGGSVIEQFF.

This clonotype was picked up one time. V usage is TRBV20-1 and J usage is TRBJ1-2; D call uncertain. The length of the CDR3 is 13 residues. The ends were cut back, 3 bases at V and 4 bases at J, with 12 bases in the middle. CDR1 is DFQATT, CDR2 SNEGSKA, per germline (reference sequence). In DNA form, the CDR3 reads TGCAGTGCTAGCGAGGAGGCGTCCTATGGCTACACCTTC. Protein: CSASEEASYGYTF.

CDR3 sequence reads: CATQGQGTKTGELFF. CDR3 sequence (DNA): TGTGCCACCCAGGGGCAGGGGACTAAGACCGGGGAGCTGTTTTTT. V and J are TRBV24-1 and TRBJ2-2, with a weak D call TRBD2 (7 bases). CDR1 KGHDR and CDR2 SFDVKD come from the germline V gene. CDR3 length: 15 amino acids. V lost 9 bases and J lost 5, with 18 bases in between.

The chain couples TRBV6-2 or TRBV6-3 to TRBJ1-1; 8 positions agree with TRBD1. Germline values: CDR1 MNHEY, CDR2 SVGEGT. V lost 6 bases, J lost 3 bases, and 6 bases stayed unmatched. The CDR3 sequence is 14 residues long. In nucleotides, the CDR3 is TGTGCCAGCAGGGCGGGACAGGTCGACACTGAAGCTTTCTTT. Translating gives CASRAGQVDTEAFF.

This clonotype was observed once. Written as DNA, the CDR3 is TGTGCCAGCACCAACGGGGGAAGGGACCAGCCCCAGCATTTT. It specifies CASTNGGRDQPQHF. The V and J genes are TRBV12-3 or TRBV12-4 and TRBJ1-5, with a tentative D call TRBD1 (5 bases). V lost 7 bases to trimming and J lost 7 bases, with 17 bases between them. The CDR3 covers 14 residues.

The V and J genes are TRBV5-1 and TRBJ2-5, with TRBD1 matching over 9 bases. Trimming at V came to 4 bases and at J to 5 bases, leaving 9 bases not matched to a gene. This CDR3 is built from 15 residues. The germline V gene has CDR1 SGHRS and CDR2 YFSETQ. The CDR3 spells CASSVQGAQDETQYF. CDR3 bases: TGCGCCAGCAGCGTACAGGGGGCGCAAGATGAGACCCAGTACTTC.

This clonotype occurred a few times. This chain joins TRBV10-3 and TRBJ1-1, with 10 bases identical to TRBD1. The CDR3 runs 13 residues. The J segment lost 4 bases and the V segment lost 4 bases, leaving 0 bases of the junction unmatched. Germline V gene data show CDR1 as ENHRY and CDR2 as SYGVKD. The CDR3 loop is CAISGDRGTEAFF. The CDR3 DNA follows: TGTGCCATCAGTGGGGACAGGGGCACTGAAGCTTTCTTT.

This chain connects TRBV20-1 to TRBJ1-1; TRBD1 matches 9 bases. Germline V gene lookup returns CDR1 DFQATT and CDR2 SNEGSKA (reference sequence). CDR3 size: 14 residues. Losses at the gene ends were 0 bases for V and 6 bases for J; bases not matched to a gene: 5. CDR3 region: CSARDLQGAAEAFF. The CDR3 DNA sequence: TGCAGTGCTAGAGATCTACAGGGGGCAGCTGAAGCTTTCTTT.

V and J are TRBV12-3 or TRBV12-4 and TRBJ1-5, with TRBD1 as a possible D gene (6 bases). This CDR3 is built from 15 residues. Trimming shortened V by 4 bases and J by 4 bases, and 14 bases separated the two germline ends. Here the CDR3 reads CASSYSITGNQPQHF. As DNA, the CDR3 is TGTGCCAGCAGTTACTCGATAACAGGGAATCAGCCCCAGCATTTT.

The genes are TRBV19 and TRBJ1-1; tentative D call: TRBD1 (6 bases). The CDR3 has 14 residues. From germline, CDR1 is LNHDA and CDR2 SQIVND (reference sequence). Trimming removed 3 bases from V and 4 bases from J, with 12 bases in between. This chain's CDR3 is CASSMGARFTEAFF. Here the CDR3 DNA reads TGTGCCAGTAGTATGGGGGCCAGATTCACTGAAGCTTTCTTT.

CDR3 nucleotides: TGTGCCAGCAGTAAACCGGGACGGCCTAGGGTCGACACTGAAGCTTTCTTT. It yields the protein CASSKPGRPRVDTEAFF. The V gene is TRBV2, the J gene TRBJ1-1; tentatively, D is TRBD1 (5 bases). Per germline, CDR1 SNHLY and CDR2 FYNNEI. This CDR3 is built from 17 residues. Trimming took off 5 bases at V and 3 bases at J, with 22 bases between the two ends.

This clonotype showed up many times. J is TRBJ2-7 and V is TRBV7-9, with 8 bases lining up with TRBD2. Germline lookup yields CDR1 SEHNR and CDR2 FQNEAQ (reference sequence). The V segment lost 1 base and the J segment 1 base; nucleotides outside the gene matches: 3. The CDR3 is 15 amino acids. CDR3 in DNA: TGTGCCAGCAGCTTAGTCGGGAGGGGATCCTACGAGCAGTACTTC. Protein product: CASSLVGRGSYEQYF.

The gene calls are TRBV28 and TRBJ2-5; 11 positions match TRBD1. The V segment lost 6 bases and the J segment 4 bases; nucleotides outside the gene matches: 10. This CDR3 has 16 residues. CDR1 is MDHEN and CDR2 is SYDVKM in the germline V gene. This CDR3 reads CASSPVPGTGGETQYF. For the CDR3, the DNA is TGTGCCAGCAGCCCAGTACCCGGGACAGGGGGAGAGACCCAGTACTTC.

The chain couples TRBV20-1 to TRBJ2-3, with 10 bases identical to TRBD2. Germline assignment: CDR1 DFQATT and CDR2 SNEGSKA (reference sequence). This CDR3 is 22 amino acids long. The trim removed 0 bases at V and 2 bases at J, leaving 23 bases unmatched. The CDR3 region is CSAREKIGAGGAISGFTDTQYF. CDR3 sequence (DNA): TGCAGTGCTAGAGAAAAGATAGGAGCGGGAGGGGCTATCAGTGGGTTCACAGATACGCAGTATTTT.

The genes are TRBV28 and TRBJ2-1; a weak D match, TRBD1 (7 bases). V was cut by 2 bases and J by 10 bases, with 24 bases left in between. The CDR3 length is 17 residues. CDR1 is MDHEN and CDR2 is SYDVKM in the germline V gene. CDR3 amino acids: CASSLPQTGTLASEQFF. CDR3 coding DNA: TGTGCCAGCAGTTTACCCCAGACAGGGACTCTGGCCTCCGAGCAGTTCTTC.

The J gene is TRBJ2-2, the V gene TRBV6-2 or TRBV6-3; D is unclear. Trimming pared 5 bases from V and 2 bases from J, leaving 12 bases between. The CDR3 is 15 amino acids. CDR1 and CDR2 (germline): MNHEY, SVGEGT. The CDR3 nucleotides read TGTGCCAGCAGTGACCGCCATTTTAACACCGGGGAGCTGTTTTTT. Residues: CASSDRHFNTGELFF.

V gene TRBV20-1 combines with J gene TRBJ2-1, with D unclear. CDR3 length equals 14 residues. Between the trimmed V and J ends, which lost 4 bases and 9 bases, there was a span of 19 bases. The germline V gene encodes CDR1 DFQATT and CDR2 SNEGSKA (reference sequence). The CDR3 loop is CSANPRYGIAEQFF. The CDR3 coding sequence is TGCAGTGCTAACCCTCGTTATGGGATTGCTGAGCAGTTCTTC.

This clonotype has ten or more counts. This chain joins TRBV7-9 and TRBJ2-1; 8 nucleotides agree with TRBD2. The V and J ends lost 6 bases and 5 bases, in that order; junction bases with no gene match: 6. The CDR3 runs 14 residues. The germline gives CDR1 SEHNR, CDR2 FQNEAQ (reference sequence). This CDR3 is CASSYSGANNEQFF. CDR3 coding DNA: TGTGCCAGCAGTTATAGCGGGGCTAACAATGAGCAGTTCTTC.

The gene calls are TRBV15 and TRBJ2-2; 9 bases map to TRBD1. J gave up 0 bases and V 2 bases, and 7 bases lay outside the gene matches. CDR1 and CDR2 from the germline V gene are LNHNV and YYDKDF (reference sequence). The CDR3 is 18 amino acids. The CDR3 DNA reads as TGTGCCACCAGCAGACCGGACAGGGGCAAATCGAACACCGGGGAGCTGTTTTTT. This codes for CATSRPDRGKSNTGELFF.

V usage is TRBV7-9 and J usage is TRBJ1-1; D is ambiguous. The CDR3 spans 12 residues. CDR1 SEHNR and CDR2 FQNEAQ come from the germline V gene (reference sequence). The ends were cut back, 5 bases at V and 7 bases at J, with 11 bases in the middle. The CDR3 DNA reads TGTGCCAGCAGCCAAGGACGGATTGAAGCTTTCTTT. Amino acids: CASSQGRIEAFF.

This clonotype was counted ten times or more. The genes are TRBV7-7 and TRBJ2-1, with D uncertain. From germline, CDR1 is SSHAT and CDR2 FNYEAQ (reference sequence). V lost 3 bases and J 6 bases, leaving 15 bases between the germline ends. CDR3 length: 15 amino acids. In nucleotides, the CDR3 is TGTGCCAGCAGCTTTTCTGGGTTGGGAAGCAATGAGCAGTTCTTC. Protein: CASSFSGLGSNEQFF. Supplemented by reference TRBV7-7 and TRBJ2-1, the full variable domain reads GAGVSQSPRYKVTKRGQDVTLRCDPISSHATLYWYQQALGQGPEFLTYFNYEAQPDKSGLPSDRFSAERPEGSISTLTIQRTEQRDSAMYRCASSFSGLGSNEQFFGPGTRLTVL.

This clonotype was counted at least ten times. The J gene is TRBJ1-2, the V gene TRBV7-9, with D unresolved. The germline V and J ends were trimmed by 4 bases and 7 bases, with 10 bases remaining between them. The CDR3 contains 12 residues. Germline V gives CDR1 SEHNR, CDR2 FQNEAQ (reference sequence). The CDR3 protein is CASSWVSGGYTF. Here the CDR3 DNA reads TGTGCCAGCAGCTGGGTGAGCGGTGGCTACACCTTC.